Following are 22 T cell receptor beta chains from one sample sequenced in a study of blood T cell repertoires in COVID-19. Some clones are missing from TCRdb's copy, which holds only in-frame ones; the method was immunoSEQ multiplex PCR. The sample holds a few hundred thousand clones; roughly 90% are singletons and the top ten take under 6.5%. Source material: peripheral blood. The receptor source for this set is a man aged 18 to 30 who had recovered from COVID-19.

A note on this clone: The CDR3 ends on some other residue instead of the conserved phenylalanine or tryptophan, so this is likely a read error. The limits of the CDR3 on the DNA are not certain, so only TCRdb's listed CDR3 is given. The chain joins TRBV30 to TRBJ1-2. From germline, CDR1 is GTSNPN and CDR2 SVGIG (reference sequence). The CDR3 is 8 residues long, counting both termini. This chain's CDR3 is CAALNRLG.

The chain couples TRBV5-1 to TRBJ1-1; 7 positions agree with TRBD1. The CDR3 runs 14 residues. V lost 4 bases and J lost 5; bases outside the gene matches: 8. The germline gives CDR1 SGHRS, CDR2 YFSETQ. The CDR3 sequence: CASSTLTGWTEAFF. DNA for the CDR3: TGCGCCAGCAGCACCCTGACAGGGTGGACTGAAGCTTTCTTT.

The CDR3 nucleotides are TGCGCCAGCAGCCCTCCCTCCGGGACAGGGCACCAAGAGACCCAGTACTTC. Translation gives CASSPPSGTGHQETQYF. The rearrangement uses TRBV4-1 and TRBJ2-5, with 9 nucleotides matching TRBD1. Germline values: CDR1 MGHRA, CDR2 YSYEKL. V lost 4 bases, J lost 0 bases, and 9 bases stayed unmatched. The CDR3 has 17 residues.

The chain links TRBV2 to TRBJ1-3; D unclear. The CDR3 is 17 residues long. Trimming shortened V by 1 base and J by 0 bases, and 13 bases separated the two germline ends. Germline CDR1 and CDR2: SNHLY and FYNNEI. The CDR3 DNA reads TGTGCCAGCAGTGAAGGAGGCTACACCAGCTCTGGAAACACCATATATTTT. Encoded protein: CASSEGGYTSSGNTIYF.

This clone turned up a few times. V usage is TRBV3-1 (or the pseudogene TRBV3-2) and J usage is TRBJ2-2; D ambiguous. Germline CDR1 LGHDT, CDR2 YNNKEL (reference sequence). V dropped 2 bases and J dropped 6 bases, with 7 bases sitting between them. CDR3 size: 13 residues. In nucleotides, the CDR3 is TGTGCCAGCAGCCAATTCCAGGCCGGGGAGCTGTTTTTT. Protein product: CASSQFQAGELFF.

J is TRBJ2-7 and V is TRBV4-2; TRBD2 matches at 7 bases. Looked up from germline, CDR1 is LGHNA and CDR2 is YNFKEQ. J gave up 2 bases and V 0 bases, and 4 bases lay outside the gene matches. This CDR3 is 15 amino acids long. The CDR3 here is CASSQEASGTYEQYF. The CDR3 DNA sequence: TGTGCCAGCAGCCAAGAGGCTAGCGGAACCTACGAGCAGTACTTC.

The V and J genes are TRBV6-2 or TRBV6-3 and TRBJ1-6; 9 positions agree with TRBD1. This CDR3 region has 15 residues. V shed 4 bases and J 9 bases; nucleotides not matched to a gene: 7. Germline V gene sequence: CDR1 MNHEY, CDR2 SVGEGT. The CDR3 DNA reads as TGTGCCAGCAGTTCCCCCGGGACAGGGAGTTCACCCCTCCACTTT. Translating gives CASSSPGTGSSPLHF.

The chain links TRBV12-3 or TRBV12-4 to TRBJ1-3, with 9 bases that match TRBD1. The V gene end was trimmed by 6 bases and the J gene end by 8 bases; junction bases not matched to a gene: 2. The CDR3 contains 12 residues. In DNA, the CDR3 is TGTGCCAGCAGGGGACAGGGACACACCATATATTTT. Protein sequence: CASRGQGHTIYF.

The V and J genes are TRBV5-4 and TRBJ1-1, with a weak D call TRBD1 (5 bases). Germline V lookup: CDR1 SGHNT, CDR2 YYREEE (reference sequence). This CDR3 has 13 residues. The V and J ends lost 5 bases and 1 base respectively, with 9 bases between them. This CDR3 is CASSDGGNTEAFF. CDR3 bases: TGTGCCAGCAGTGACGGGGGGAACACTGAAGCTTTCTTT. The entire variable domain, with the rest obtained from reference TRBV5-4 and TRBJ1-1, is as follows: ETGVTQSPTHLIKTRGQQVTLRCSSQSGHNTVSWYQQALGQGPQFIFQYYREEENGRGNFPPRFSGLQFPNYSSELNVNALELDDSALYLCASSDGGNTEAFFGQGTRLTVV.

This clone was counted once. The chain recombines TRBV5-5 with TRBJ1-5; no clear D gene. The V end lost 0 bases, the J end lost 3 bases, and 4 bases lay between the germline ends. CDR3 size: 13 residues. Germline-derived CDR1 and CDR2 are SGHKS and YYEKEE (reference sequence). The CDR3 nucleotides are TGTGCCAGCAGCTTGGACAACAATCAGCCCCAGCATTTT. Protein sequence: CASSLDNNQPQHF.

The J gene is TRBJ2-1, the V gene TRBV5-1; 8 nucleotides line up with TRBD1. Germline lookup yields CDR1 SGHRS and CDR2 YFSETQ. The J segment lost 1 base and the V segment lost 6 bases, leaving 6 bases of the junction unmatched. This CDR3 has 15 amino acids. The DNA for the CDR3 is TGCGCCAGCACCAACCGGGACAGGTCCTACAATGAGCAGTTCTTC. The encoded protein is CASTNRDRSYNEQFF. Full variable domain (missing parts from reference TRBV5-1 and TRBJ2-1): KAGVTQTPRYLIKTRGQQVTLSCSPISGHRSVSWYQQTPGQGLQFLFEYFSETQRNKGNFPGRFSGRQFSNSRSEMNVSTLELGDSALYLCASTNRDRSYNEQFFGPGTRLTVL.

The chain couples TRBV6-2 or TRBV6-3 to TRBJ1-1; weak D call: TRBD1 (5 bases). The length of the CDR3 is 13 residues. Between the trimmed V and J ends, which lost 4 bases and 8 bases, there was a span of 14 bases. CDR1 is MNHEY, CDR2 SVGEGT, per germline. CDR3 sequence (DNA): TGTGCCAGCAGTTCGTTCAAGGGGTTCGAAGCTTTCTTT. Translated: CASSSFKGFEAFF.

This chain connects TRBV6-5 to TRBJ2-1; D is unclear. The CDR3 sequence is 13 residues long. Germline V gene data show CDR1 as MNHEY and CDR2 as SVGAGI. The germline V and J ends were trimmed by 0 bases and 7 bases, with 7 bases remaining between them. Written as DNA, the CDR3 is TGTGCCAGCAGTTACTCGCAGGTTAATGAGCAGTTCTTC. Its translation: CASSYSQVNEQFF.

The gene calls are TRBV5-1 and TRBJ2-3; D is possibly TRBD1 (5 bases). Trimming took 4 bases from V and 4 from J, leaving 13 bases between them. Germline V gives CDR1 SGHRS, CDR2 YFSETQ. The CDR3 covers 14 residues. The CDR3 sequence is CASSNTRVPDTQYF. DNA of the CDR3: TGCGCCAGCAGCAACACCAGGGTTCCAGATACGCAGTATTTT.

In nucleotides, the CDR3 is TGCGCCAGCAGCCCGGGTTTCGTAACTGATGGAAACACCATATATTTT. Translated: CASSPGFVTDGNTIYF. The V and J genes are TRBV5-1 and TRBJ1-3, with D uncertain. The V end lost 4 bases, the J end lost 3 bases, and 17 bases lay between the germline ends. CDR1 and CDR2 from the germline V gene are SGHRS and YFSETQ. The CDR3 is made up of 16 amino acids.

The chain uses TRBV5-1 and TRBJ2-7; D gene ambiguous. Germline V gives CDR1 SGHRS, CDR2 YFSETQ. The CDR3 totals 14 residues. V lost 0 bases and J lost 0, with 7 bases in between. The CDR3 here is CASSLGRSSYEQYF. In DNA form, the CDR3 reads TGCGCCAGCAGCTTGGGCAGAAGCTCCTACGAGCAGTACTTC.

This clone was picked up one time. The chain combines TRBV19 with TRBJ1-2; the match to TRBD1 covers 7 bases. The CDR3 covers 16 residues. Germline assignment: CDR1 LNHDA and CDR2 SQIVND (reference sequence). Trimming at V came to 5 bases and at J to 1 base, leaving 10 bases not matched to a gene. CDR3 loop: CASSLGTATVNYGYTF. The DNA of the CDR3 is TGTGCCAGTAGTCTTGGGACAGCGACCGTTAACTATGGCTACACCTTC.

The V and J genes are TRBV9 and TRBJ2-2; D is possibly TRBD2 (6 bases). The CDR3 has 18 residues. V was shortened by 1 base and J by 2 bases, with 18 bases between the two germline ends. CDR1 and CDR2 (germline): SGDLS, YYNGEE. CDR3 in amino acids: CASSVPSASAFNTGELFF. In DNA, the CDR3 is TGTGCCAGCAGCGTACCGTCTGCTAGCGCCTTTAACACCGGGGAGCTGTTTTTT.

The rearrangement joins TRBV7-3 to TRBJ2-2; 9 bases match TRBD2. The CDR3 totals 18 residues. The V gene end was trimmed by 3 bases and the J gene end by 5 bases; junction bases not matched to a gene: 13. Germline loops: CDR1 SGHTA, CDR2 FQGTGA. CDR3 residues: CASSFQSGLAGPTGELFF. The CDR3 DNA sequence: TGTGCCAGCAGCTTCCAGAGTGGCCTAGCGGGACCAACCGGGGAGCTGTTTTTT.

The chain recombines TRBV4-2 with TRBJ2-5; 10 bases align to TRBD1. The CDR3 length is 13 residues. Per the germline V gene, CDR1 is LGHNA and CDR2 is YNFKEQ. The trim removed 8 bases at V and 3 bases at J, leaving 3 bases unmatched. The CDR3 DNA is TGTGCCAGCCGAGGGACAGGGGAAGAGACCCAGTACTTC. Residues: CASRGTGEETQYF.

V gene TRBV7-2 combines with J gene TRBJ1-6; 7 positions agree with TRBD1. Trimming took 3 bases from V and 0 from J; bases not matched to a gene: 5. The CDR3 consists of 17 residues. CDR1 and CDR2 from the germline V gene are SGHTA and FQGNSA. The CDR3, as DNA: TGTGCCAGCAGCTTTCCGGGACAGAGCTCCTATAATTCACCCCTCCACTTT. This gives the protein CASSFPGQSSYNSPLHF.

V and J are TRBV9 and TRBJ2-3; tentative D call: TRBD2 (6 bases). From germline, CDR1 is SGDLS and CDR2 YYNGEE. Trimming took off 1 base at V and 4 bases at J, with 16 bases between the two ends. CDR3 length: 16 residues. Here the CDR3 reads CASSVRSGVGSDTQYF. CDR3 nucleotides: TGTGCCAGCAGCGTACGGTCGGGAGTAGGGTCAGATACGCAGTATTTT.